This TCR beta chain was retrieved from a study of blood T cell repertoires in COVID-19. The wider study: Sources were T cells, B-cell-depleted T cells, or PBMCs; the material itself was cDNA or gDNA.

The V gene lost 5 bases and the J gene lost 8 bases, with 19 bases spanning the gap. This CDR3 contains 14 residues. Germline CDR1 reads SGHRS; CDR2 reads YFSETQ. Sequencing used immunoSEQ multiplex PCR; TCRdb keeps in-frame clones, though not all of them. The sample carries around 250,000 clones, more than 75% recorded once. The TCR originated in a woman between 45 and 60 years old who had been exposed to COVID-19. Sequencing input: PBMCs or T cells enriched from blood (not recorded which). The J gene is TRBJ1-2, the V gene TRBV5-1, with D possibly matching TRBD1 (5 bases). The chain's CDR3 is CASREGSPVEGYTF. The CDR3 nucleotides are TGCGCCAGCAGGGAGGGGTCCCCAGTGGAGGGCTACACCTTC.